The clone carrying this TCR beta chain was seen only a few times. Its antigen is unknown. CDR1 and CDR2 (germline): LGHNA, YSLEER. V was trimmed by 0 bases and J by 8 bases, leaving 10 bases between them. This CDR3 is 13 amino acids long. Using immunoSEQ multiplex PCR, the repertoire was profiled, and TCRdb retains in-frame clones only, with some absent. This table holds about 470,000 clones, around 79% found once. The sample comes from a study of shared clonotypes between healthy human individuals. Overall study findings and caveats: In having few donors, the study represented limited genetic and exposure-history diversity. Sampling included only blood; tissue repertoires likely differ.

This clonotype was obtained from a woman aged 40 to 50 in good health. Some clones in this sample may be carry-over from other donors' samples. Sequencing was performed on PBMCs. The chain employs TRBV4-3 and TRBJ1-1; D unclear. In DNA, the CDR3 is TGCGCCAGCAGCCAAGATCGGGGAAGGGAAGCTTTCTTT. Its protein product is CASSQDRGREAFF.